What follows are 10 T cell receptor beta chains derived from one specimen sequenced in a study of T cell responses to AZD1222 COVID-19 vaccine (dated by TCRdb to about 2021). What this sample's time point label stands for: baseline before first vaccination. Libraries were made using the immunoSEQ multiplex PCR assay. What TCRdb holds here is the immuneACCESS table cut down to in-frame rearrangements. Part of the clones is not present; checked against another copy, under half of the missing clones reflect an unresolved V gene, and the others are unexplained. The sample table records more than 140,000 clones; 80% to 90% of these occur just once. About 3% of the sample lies in the top ten. The sample in question was peripheral blood, obtained on day 0 of AZD1222 vaccination. These TCRs come from an adult in good health.

The rearrangement uses TRBV5-1 and TRBJ2-5; 16 positions match TRBD2. Trimming removed 4 bases from V and 5 bases from J; junction bases left unmatched: 5. In germline, CDR1 is SGHRS, CDR2 YFSETQ. This CDR3 spans 16 amino acids. The CDR3 DNA is TGCGCCAGCAGCCAGGGACTAGCGGGAGGGCCGGAGACCCAGTACTTC. Translated: CASSQGLAGGPETQYF. Looking up the rest from reference TRBV5-1 and TRBJ2-5 gives the full variable domain: KAGVTQTPRYLIKTRGQQVTLSCSPISGHRSVSWYQQTPGQGLQFLFEYFSETQRNKGNFPGRFSGRQFSNSRSEMNVSTLELGDSALYLCASSQGLAGGPETQYFGPGTRLLVL.

The chain combines TRBV9 with TRBJ2-6, with D perhaps matching TRBD1 or TRBD2 (5 bases each). The length of the CDR3 is 16 residues. Germline V gene lookup returns CDR1 SGDLS and CDR2 YYNGEE. The germline V and J ends were trimmed by 4 bases and 0 bases, with 11 bases remaining between them. The DNA for the CDR3 is TGTGCCAGCAGCTCAGTGGGGACCTCTGGGGCCAACGTCCTGACTTTC. It is translated as CASSSVGTSGANVLTF.

The chain combines TRBV18 with TRBJ2-7, with 9 bases lining up with TRBD2. There are 16 residues in the CDR3. Germline V CDR1 and CDR2: KGHSH, LQKENI. V lost 5 bases, J lost 0 bases, and 8 bases stayed unmatched. CDR3 sequence reads: CASSLIAGAISYEQYF. CDR3 sequence (DNA): TGTGCCAGCTCATTAATAGCGGGGGCGATCTCCTACGAGCAGTACTTC.

CDR3 loop: CASSYLNGYRRGLNTEAFF. The CDR3 DNA is TGTGCCAGCAGTTACCTGAACGGTTACCGCAGGGGGCTGAACACTGAAGCTTTCTTT. The rearrangement uses TRBV6-2 or TRBV6-3 and TRBJ1-1; 8 positions match TRBD1. Germline V gene data show CDR1 as MNHEY and CDR2 as SVGEGT. The CDR3 contains 19 residues. Germline trimming cut 2 bases from V and 0 bases from J; bases unmatched to any gene: 14.

This clone was found once. The rearrangement links TRBV11-2 to TRBJ2-1; D remains unclear. The V gene lost 5 bases and the J gene lost 1 base, with 6 bases spanning the gap. Germline assignment: CDR1 SGHAT and CDR2 FQNNGV. The CDR3 length is 13 residues. In DNA form, the CDR3 reads TGTGCCAGCAGCCAAGGTTCCTACAATGAGCAGTTCTTC. Translating gives CASSQGSYNEQFF.

In regard to this clone: Compared with germline, one end of the junction differs, possibly owing to a read error. This sequence joins TRBV2 and TRBJ1-4, with D perhaps matching TRBD1 (5 bases). The CDR3 runs to 16 residues. The germline V gene encodes CDR1 SNHLY and CDR2 FYNNEI. CDR3 residues: CARSHADGGGREKLFF. The CDR3 nucleotides read TGTGCCCGCAGTCACGCCGACGGGGGGGGAAGAGAAAAACTGTTTTTT.

V gene TRBV5-4 combines with J gene TRBJ1-2, with 10 bases lining up with TRBD1. The CDR3 is 14 amino acids. Germline lookup yields CDR1 SGHNT and CDR2 YYREEE (reference sequence). V was clipped by 0 bases and J by 8 bases; unmatched bases: 4. Here the CDR3 reads CASSLGQGARGYTF. The CDR3 nucleotides are TGTGCCAGCAGCTTGGGACAGGGGGCGCGAGGCTACACCTTC.

V and J are TRBV4-1 and TRBJ2-1; 14 bases map to TRBD2. CDR3 length equals 20 residues. V lost 0 bases and J lost 3; bases outside the gene matches: 10. Germline CDR1 and CDR2: MGHRA and YSYEKL. Here the CDR3 reads CASSQEFTGTSGGFYNEQFF. The CDR3 DNA sequence: TGCGCCAGCAGCCAAGAATTCACCGGGACTAGCGGGGGATTCTACAATGAGCAGTTCTTC.

The V call is TRBV28, the J call TRBJ1-2, with D unclear. V was shortened by 4 bases and J by 0 bases, with 9 bases between the two germline ends. Germline V gene sequence: CDR1 MDHEN, CDR2 SYDVKM. The CDR3 sequence is 14 residues long. The CDR3, as DNA: TGTGCCAGCAGTTCTCGGACGGCTAACTATGGCTACACCTTC. This sequence encodes CASSSRTANYGYTF.

The rearrangement links TRBV11-2 to TRBJ2-3, with D possibly TRBD1 on 5 matching bases. CDR3 length: 15 residues. The V end lost 5 bases, the J end lost 2 bases, and 14 bases lay between the germline ends. Germline V gives CDR1 SGHAT, CDR2 FQNNGV. The chain's CDR3 is CASSPWGRPTDTQYF. The CDR3 DNA reads as TGTGCCAGCAGCCCTTGGGGCCGACCCACAGATACGCAGTATTTT. The full variable domain, its missing parts supplied by reference TRBV11-2 and TRBJ2-3, is EAGVAQSPRYKIIEKRQSVAFWCNPISGHATLYWYQQILGQGPKLLIQFQNNGVVDDSQLPKDRFSAERLKGVDSTLKIQPAKLEDSAVYLCASSPWGRPTDTQYFGPGTRLTVL.